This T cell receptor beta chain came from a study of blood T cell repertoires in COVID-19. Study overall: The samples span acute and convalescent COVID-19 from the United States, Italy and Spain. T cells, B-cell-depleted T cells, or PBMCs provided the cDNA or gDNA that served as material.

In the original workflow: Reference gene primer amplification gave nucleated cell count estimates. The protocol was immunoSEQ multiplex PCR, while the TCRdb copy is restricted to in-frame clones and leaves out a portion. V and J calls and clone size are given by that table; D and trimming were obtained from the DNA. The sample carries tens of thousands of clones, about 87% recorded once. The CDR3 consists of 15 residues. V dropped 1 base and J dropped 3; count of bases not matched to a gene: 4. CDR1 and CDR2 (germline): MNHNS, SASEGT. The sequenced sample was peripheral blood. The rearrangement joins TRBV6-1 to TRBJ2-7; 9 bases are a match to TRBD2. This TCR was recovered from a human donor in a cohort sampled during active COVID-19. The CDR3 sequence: CASSEEGLASYEQYF. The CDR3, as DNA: TGTGCCAGCAGTGAAGAGGGACTAGCTAGCTACGAGCAGTACTTC.